This note documents a single TCR beta chain sequence. Its recognized antigen is unknown. No quality values exist for individual bases; no much larger clone is one base distant. Library preparation employed the immunoSEQ multiplex PCR assay. For the multiplex PCR, a mixture combining 60 forward primers for TCR Vbeta segments and 13 reverse primers for TCR Jbeta segments was used. A multiplex PCR assay on genomic DNA amplified the CDR3 region of rearranged TCR beta genes. Amplified TCR beta libraries were sequenced as 87-base-pair reads on the Illumina HiSeq System. Per the authors' processing: A later analysis tallied 80 million to 95 million unique TCR beta chains across the 666 repertoires, and approximately 9.9 million of those chains were shared by two or more donors. A nearest-neighbor algorithm error-corrected the raw reads and collapsed the reads into unique sequences, merging closely related sequences to remove PCR and sequencing errors. V, D and J gene segments were assigned by aligning CDR3 sequences to IMGT reference sequences. For a sequence to be retained, a match of at least six nucleotides was required to both a V gene segment and a J gene segment. Rearrangements were classified as productive when the CDR3 lacked stop codons and remained in frame with V and J, and all other rearrangements were classified as non-productive. Following IMGT convention, CDR3 was defined as the stretch from the second conserved V-encoded cysteine to the conserved J-encoded phenylalanine. The earlier analysis of about 500 of the donors excluded sequences that lacked an unambiguous match to a single V gene segment. In an earlier analysis of some 590 of the donors, a V segment was called functional when productive rearrangements were above 56.7%, and segregating when the standard deviation between donors exceeded 5%. A statistical classification framework was developed to diagnose cytomegalovirus status using the catalog of TCR beta chain sequences. In a later analysis, TCR nucleotide sequences were compared against IMGT/GENE-DB human TR gene sequences so that V and J genes could be assigned. The TCRdist pipeline was used in a later analysis to assign CDR3 sequences and most-parsimonious VDJ recombination scenarios. In a later analysis, each TCR beta chain was defined by its CDR3 amino acid sequence together with its V-gene family, and reads without a unique V-gene family were excluded. A later analysis removed several hundred highly shared, low-generation-probability nucleotide sequences to deal with suspected cross-contamination and a sequencing artifact. In a later analysis, a clonal expansion index was calculated for each public chain from normalized within-repertoire ranks of inferred template counts. Generation probabilities in a later analysis came from a VDJ recombination model fitted to out-of-frame rearrangements, and those results were checked against IGoR. A later analysis scored TCR-TCR, TCR-HLA and TCR-CMV co-occurrence with hypergeometric tests, applying a repertoire-size bias correction to TCR pairs. In a later analysis, false discovery rates were estimated by permuting HLA or CMV assignments 20 times. In a later analysis, co-occurring TCRs were grouped with DBSCAN, and TCRdist sequence similarity was added when clustering was performed within HLA-allele-positive subsets. Repertoires with fewer than 30,000 or more than 120,000 public chains, plus five repertoires with anomalous nucleotide sharing, were excluded from co-occurrence clustering. The immuneACCESS repertoire file appears here via TCRdb, limited to in-frame rearrangements. These files lack a portion of the clones; in checked studies, under half of the deficit traces to unresolved V genes, and the cause of the others is not known. The D gene and trimming were derived from the DNA, and the V and J assignments and clone size from that table. For this sample there are nearly 200,000 clones; 85% to 90% appear just once. Over 1% of the sample is in the top ten clones.

Between the V and J ends, shortened by 1 base and 0 bases respectively, the junction contains 10 bases. Including the terminal cysteine and phenylalanine, the CDR3 comprises 15 residues. Only CDR3 DNA is held: 45 bases, read in frame from base 1. CDR1 SQVTM and CDR2 ANQGSEA were looked up in the germline V gene. The sample comes from a study of cytomegalovirus exposure and HLA in healthy donors (dated by TCRdb to the late 2010s). In the study overall: According to an earlier analysis of a few hundred of the donors, some 170 million T cells yielded some 110 million unique TCR beta sequences and approximately 280 Gb of sequence data. A later genetic analysis took genome-wide SNP genotypes for about three fifths of the 666 donors and used that subset as a discovery cohort. The number of donors typed differed by locus, with 629-630 for A, B, C, DRB1 and DQB1, over 500 for DQA1, approximately 580 for DPA1, and 450 to 480 for DPB1. A later analysis re-analyzed previously published TCR beta repertoires from about 600 donors and added high-resolution HLA genotyping to study TCR occurrence patterns. The study profiled the T cell repertoires of more than 500 subjects by immunosequencing and related them to cytomegalovirus serostatus. The later analysis used no new phenotypic data to find candidate immune exposures, relying instead on TCR beta sequences and their occurrence across donors. Among the 398 genotyped donors, 75% to 90% belonged to the genetic ancestry cluster associated with self-reported Caucasian donors. About 280 gigabases of sequencing data and approximately 85 million unique TCR sequences were included in an early release covering 500 to 750 HLA-typed donors. An earlier analysis of nearly 600 of the donors applied high-throughput TCR beta sequencing to assess whether each TCR beta V gene segment acted as functional or pseudogenic. In addition to the first cohort of several hundred subjects, a separate validation cohort of under 150 different subjects was used. Donor age, sex, ethnicity and CMV serostatus were compiled alongside the repertoire data. On average, over 200,000 unique TCR beta nucleotide sequences were sequenced per donor among some 430 genotyped donors of the cohort, with 15% to 20% of those sequences being non-productive. Every discovery cohort repertoire had been produced on one sequencing platform. Four to six DR-DQ haplotypes were handled as single units for association and clustering, since linkage in the cohort was strong. High-throughput TCR immunosequencing, statistical association of individual TCRs with disease status, and machine learning were combined to predict cytomegalovirus infection status. Class I and class II HLA loci were covered by the typing at four-digit resolution. The aim of the study was to test whether cataloging public T cell receptors could identify signatures of past pathogen exposure. Summary of the overall study and its limitations: In a later analysis, the rate of TCR association differed among HLA loci, with DRB1 alleles having the most associated TCRs and HLA-C alleles having the fewest. CMV serostatus was the only immune exposure information available for the cohort. Because the 87-base-pair reads could not distinguish some IMGT-functional V segments, including TRBV6-2 and TRBV6-3, those segments were excluded. A further reported finding was that TCR beta sequences accurately predicted the HLA-A and HLA-B alleles for most subjects in the first cohort. This cohort had only TCR beta chains sequenced, and the lack of alpha or paired-chain data limited which features could be detected. The earlier analysis of approximately 560 of the donors excluded about 16 rarely observed V segments, including chromosome 9 orphons, because counts were too low. The presence/absence analyses assumed that sequencing depth was roughly uniform across donors, and that assumption may not be true. Strong co-occurrence of HLA alleles, especially DR and DQ, made assigning TCR associations to individual alleles difficult. Because some donors lacked HLA typing at each locus, the association tests relied only on the typed subset. An association between a missense DCLRE1C variant and V-gene and J-gene trimming of TCR beta chains was found in a later genetic analysis and replicated in an independent cohort. Cytomegalovirus status was reported to be diagnosed by the classifier with high specificity and sensitivity in both the original and validation cohorts. In an earlier analysis of under 600 of the donors, most TCR beta V segments were observed in productive rearrangements about 90% or about 30% of the time, broadly matching IMGT annotations. It was suggested by the authors that the approach could potentially be generalized to other disease states and immunological phenotypes. A few of the identified cytomegalovirus-associated TCR beta chains were confirmed in vitro to be specific for cytomegalovirus antigens. Correlated functional status among segregating V segments might reflect linkage disequilibrium, but an unknown experimental factor could not be ruled out. According to a later analysis, parvovirus B19, influenza, CMV and Epstein-Barr virus appeared linked to several top co-occurrence clusters. In a later analysis, HLA-associated TCR beta chains showed more clonal expansion and lower generation probabilities than non-associated chains that were equally common. The study listed 164 TCR beta chains as associated with cytomegalovirus. According to a later analysis, most CMV-associated TCR beta chains appeared to be HLA-restricted, and the HLA associations seemed to be driven largely by CMV exposure. Specific HLA alleles were associated with 16,951 TCR beta sequences at a false discovery rate of 0.05 in a later analysis. Most TCR sequences were observed very rarely across donors, whereas some public TCRs were present in many individuals. A cluster of highly shared sequence variants was judged likely to represent a technical artifact of the sequencing pipeline. According to a later genetic analysis, donors in an Asian-associated ancestry cluster had fewer N-insertions in productive TCRs than the approximately 710-donor mean.

The cohort was made up of 666 healthy bone marrow donors. At the time of sampling, every cohort member was nominally healthy, though immune exposures that went unrecorded were likely present. The donor was CMV seronegative and belonged to the group of over 300 seronegative cohort members. A peripheral blood sample was provided by each donor, and peripheral blood mononuclear cells were used for TCR beta sequencing. Genomic DNA was extracted from the blood cell samples with the Qiagen DNeasy Blood Extraction Kit. Input material: PBMCs. The chain is encoded by TRBV29-1 joined to TRBJ2-1; the D gene is perhaps TRBD1, on 6 matching bases. The TCR was taken from a young man in good health and CMV-seronegative. The sequence in DNA is TGCAGCGTTGAAGGCAACAGGGACTCCTACAATGAGCAGTTCTTC. Its protein is CSVEGNRDSYNEQFF.